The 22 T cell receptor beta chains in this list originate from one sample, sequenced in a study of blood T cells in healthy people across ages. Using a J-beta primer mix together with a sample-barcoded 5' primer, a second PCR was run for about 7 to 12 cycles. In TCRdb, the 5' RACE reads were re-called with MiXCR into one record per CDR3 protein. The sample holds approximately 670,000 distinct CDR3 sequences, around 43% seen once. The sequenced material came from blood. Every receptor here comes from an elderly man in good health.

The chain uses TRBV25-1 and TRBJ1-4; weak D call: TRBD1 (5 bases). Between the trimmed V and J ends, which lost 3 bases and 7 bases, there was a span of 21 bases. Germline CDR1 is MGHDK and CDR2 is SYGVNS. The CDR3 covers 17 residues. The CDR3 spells CASSDSLDTPGGEKLFF. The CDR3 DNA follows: TGTGCCAGCAGTGATAGCCTGGACACCCCCGGCGGTGAAAAACTGTTTTTT.

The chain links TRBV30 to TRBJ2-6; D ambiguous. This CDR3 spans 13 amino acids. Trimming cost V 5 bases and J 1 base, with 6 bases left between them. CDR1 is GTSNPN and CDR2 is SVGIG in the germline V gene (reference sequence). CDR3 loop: CAWARSGANVLTF. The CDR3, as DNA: TGTGCCTGGGCCCGGTCTGGGGCCAACGTCCTGACTTTC.

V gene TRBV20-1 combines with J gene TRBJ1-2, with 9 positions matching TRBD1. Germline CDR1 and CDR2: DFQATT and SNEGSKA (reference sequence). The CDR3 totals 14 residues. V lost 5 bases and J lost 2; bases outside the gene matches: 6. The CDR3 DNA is TGCAGTGCTCTCCGGGACAGGGCAAACTATGGCTACACCTTC. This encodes CSALRDRANYGYTF.

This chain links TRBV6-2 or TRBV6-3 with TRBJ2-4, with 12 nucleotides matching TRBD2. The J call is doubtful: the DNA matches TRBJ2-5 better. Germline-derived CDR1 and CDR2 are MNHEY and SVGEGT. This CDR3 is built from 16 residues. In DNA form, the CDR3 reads TGTGCCAGCAGTTGGGGGAGGACTAGCGGGGTTGAGACCCAGTACTTC. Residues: CASSWGRTSGVETQYF.

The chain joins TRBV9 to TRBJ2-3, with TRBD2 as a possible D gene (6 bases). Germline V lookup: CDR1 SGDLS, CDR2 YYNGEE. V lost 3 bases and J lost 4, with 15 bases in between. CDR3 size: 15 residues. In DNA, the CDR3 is TGTGCCAGCAGCGAGATTGGGTCTAGCGCAGATACGCAGTATTTT. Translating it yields CASSEIGSSADTQYF. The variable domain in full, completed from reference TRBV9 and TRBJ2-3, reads DSGVTQTPKHLITATGQRVTLRCSPRSGDLSVYWYQQSLDQGLQFLIQYYNGEERAKGNILERFSAQQFPDLHSELNLSSLELGDSALYFCASSEIGSSADTQYFGPGTRLTVL.

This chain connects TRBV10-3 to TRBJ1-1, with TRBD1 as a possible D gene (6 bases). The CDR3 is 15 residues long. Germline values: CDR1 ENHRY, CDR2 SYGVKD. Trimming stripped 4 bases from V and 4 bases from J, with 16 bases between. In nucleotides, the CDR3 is TGTGCCATCAGTGGGCACCAACAGGGAGGCACTGAAGCTTTCTTT. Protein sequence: CAISGHQQGGTEAFF.

The CDR3 DNA is TGTGCCATCAGCCCCACGGGGGGGACGGGTGAGCAGTTCTTC. This translates into CAISPTGGTGEQFF. The gene calls are TRBV10-3 and TRBJ2-1, with 8 bases that match TRBD2. The V and J ends lost 6 bases and 9 bases, in that order; junction bases with no gene match: 10. Germline V gene sequence: CDR1 ENHRY, CDR2 SYGVKD. The CDR3 is 14 amino acids.

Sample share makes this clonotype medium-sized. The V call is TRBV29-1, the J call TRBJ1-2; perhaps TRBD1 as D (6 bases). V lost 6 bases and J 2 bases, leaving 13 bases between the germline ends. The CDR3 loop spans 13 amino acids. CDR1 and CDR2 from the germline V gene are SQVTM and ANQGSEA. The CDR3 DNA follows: TGCAGCGTAGGAGAACAGGGAAACTATGGCTACACCTTC. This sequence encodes CSVGEQGNYGYTF.

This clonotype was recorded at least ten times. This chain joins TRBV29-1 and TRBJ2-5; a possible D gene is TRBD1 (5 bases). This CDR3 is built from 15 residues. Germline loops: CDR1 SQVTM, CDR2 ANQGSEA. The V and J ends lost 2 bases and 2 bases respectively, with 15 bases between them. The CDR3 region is CSVEPRQGRQETQYF. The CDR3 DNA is TGCAGCGTTGAACCGAGGCAGGGAAGACAAGAGACCCAGTACTTC.

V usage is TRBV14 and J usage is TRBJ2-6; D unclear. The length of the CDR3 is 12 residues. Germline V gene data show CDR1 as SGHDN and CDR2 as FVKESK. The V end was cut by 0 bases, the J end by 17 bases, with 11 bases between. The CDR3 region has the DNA TGTGCCAGCAGCCAAGATTTCGGCCACTTGACTTTC. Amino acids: CASSQDFGHLTF.

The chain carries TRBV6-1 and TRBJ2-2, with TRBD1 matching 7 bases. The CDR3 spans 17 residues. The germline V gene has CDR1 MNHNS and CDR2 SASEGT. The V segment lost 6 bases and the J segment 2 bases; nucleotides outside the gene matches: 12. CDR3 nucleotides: TGTGCCAGCAGATCCATTAACCGGGACAGAAACACCGGGGAGCTGTTTTTT. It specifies CASRSINRDRNTGELFF.

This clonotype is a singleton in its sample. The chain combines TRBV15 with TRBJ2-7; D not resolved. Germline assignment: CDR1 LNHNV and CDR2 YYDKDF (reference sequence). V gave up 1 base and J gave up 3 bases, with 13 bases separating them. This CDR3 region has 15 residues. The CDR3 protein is CATSRVDLPHYEQYF. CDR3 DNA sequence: TGTGCCACCAGCAGAGTAGACCTCCCTCACTACGAGCAGTACTTC.

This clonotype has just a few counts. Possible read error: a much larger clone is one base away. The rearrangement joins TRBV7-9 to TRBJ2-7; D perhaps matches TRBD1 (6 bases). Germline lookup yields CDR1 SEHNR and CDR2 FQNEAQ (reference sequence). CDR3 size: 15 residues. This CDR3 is CAGRQEGVRGSEQYF. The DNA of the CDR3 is TGTGCCGGCAGACAAGAGGGGGTCCGCGGTTCCGAGCAGTACTTC.

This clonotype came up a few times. CDR3 DNA: TGTGCCAGCAGTCCCGGACTAGCGGGGGGGATTAGCTCCTACAATGAGCAGTTCTTC. Translating gives CASSPGLAGGISSYNEQFF. The chain joins TRBV7-2 to TRBJ2-1, with 15 bases lining up with TRBD2. V shed 6 bases and J 0 bases; nucleotides not matched to a gene: 9. This CDR3 contains 19 residues. Germline values: CDR1 SGHTA, CDR2 FQGNSA.

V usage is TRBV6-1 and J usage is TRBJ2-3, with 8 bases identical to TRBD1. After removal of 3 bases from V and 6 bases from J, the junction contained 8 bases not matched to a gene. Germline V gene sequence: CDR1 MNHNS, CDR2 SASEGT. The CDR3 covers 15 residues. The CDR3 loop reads CASSDPRQGSDTQYF. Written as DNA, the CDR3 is TGTGCCAGCAGTGATCCGAGACAGGGGTCGGATACGCAGTATTTT.

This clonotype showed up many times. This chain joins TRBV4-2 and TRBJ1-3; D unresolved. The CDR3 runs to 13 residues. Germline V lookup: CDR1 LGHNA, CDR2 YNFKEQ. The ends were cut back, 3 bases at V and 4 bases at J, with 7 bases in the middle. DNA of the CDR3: TGTGCCAGCAGCCACGGGAACGGAAACACCATATATTTT. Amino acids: CASSHGNGNTIYF.

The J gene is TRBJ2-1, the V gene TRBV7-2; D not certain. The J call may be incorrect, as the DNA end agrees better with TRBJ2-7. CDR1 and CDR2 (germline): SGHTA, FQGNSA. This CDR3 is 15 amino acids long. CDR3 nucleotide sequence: TGTGCCAGCACTTCCGGGCCGTCTCCCTACAATGAGCAGTACTTC. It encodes CASTSGPSPYNEQYF.

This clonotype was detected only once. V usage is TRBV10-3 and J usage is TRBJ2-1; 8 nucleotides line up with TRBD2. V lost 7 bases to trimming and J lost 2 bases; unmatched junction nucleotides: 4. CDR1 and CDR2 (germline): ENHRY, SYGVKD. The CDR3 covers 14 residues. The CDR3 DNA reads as TGTGCCATCAAGGCGGGAGGCCCCTACAATGAGCAGTTCTTC. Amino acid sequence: CAIKAGGPYNEQFF.

This CDR3 is CATSQRAYNEQFF. The CDR3, as DNA: TGTGCCACCAGTCAAAGGGCCTACAATGAGCAGTTCTTC. The rearrangement uses TRBV24-1 and TRBJ2-1; D not certain. Germline V lookup: CDR1 KGHDR, CDR2 SFDVKD. The CDR3 extends over 13 amino acids. Trimming removed 6 bases from V and 2 bases from J, with 7 bases in between.

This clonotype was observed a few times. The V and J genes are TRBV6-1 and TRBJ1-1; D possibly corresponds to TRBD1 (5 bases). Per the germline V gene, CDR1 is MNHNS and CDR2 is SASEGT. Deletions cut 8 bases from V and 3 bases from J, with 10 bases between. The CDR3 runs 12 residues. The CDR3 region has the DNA TGTGCCAGCGGGACCATAGACACTGAAGCTTTCTTT. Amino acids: CASGTIDTEAFF.

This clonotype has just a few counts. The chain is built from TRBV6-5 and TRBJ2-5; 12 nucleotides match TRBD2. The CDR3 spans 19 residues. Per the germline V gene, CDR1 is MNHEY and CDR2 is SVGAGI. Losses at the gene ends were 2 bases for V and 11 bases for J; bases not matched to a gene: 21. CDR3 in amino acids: CASSYRVASPTSGSFEQYF. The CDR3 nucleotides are TGTGCCAGCAGTTACAGGGTGGCTTCCCCGACTAGCGGGAGTTTTGAGCAGTACTTC.

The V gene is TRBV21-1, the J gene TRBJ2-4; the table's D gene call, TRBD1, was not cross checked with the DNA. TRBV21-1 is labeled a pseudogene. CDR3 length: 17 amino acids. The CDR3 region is CASSRGAGGVGKNIQYF. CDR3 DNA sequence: TGTGCCAGCTCGAGAGGGGCAGGGGGGGTTGGCAAAAACATTCAGTACTTC.